This T cell receptor beta chain stems from a study of blood T cell repertoires in COVID-19. Germline CDR1 is LGHDT and CDR2 is YNNKEL (reference sequence). This CDR3 spans 15 amino acids. Trimming took 4 bases from V and 3 from J, leaving 10 bases between them. Clones were sequenced by immunoSEQ multiplex PCR, and TCRdb holds only the in-frame ones, with some missing. Of 100,000 to 120,000 clones in the sample, 80% to 90% were seen once. The material sequenced was peripheral blood. The sequence was collected from a human donor in a cohort sampled during active COVID-19. The chain couples TRBV3-1 (or the pseudogene TRBV3-2) to TRBJ1-6; perhaps TRBD1 as D (6 bases). The CDR3 sequence is CASSPTGFYNSPLHF. The CDR3 coding sequence is TGTGCCAGCAGCCCCACAGGGTTCTATAATTCACCCCTCCACTTT.